This T cell receptor (beta chain) was sequenced during a study of T cells after posttransplantation cyclophosphamide. Study findings and constraints: TRB clonality was highly associated with recipient CMV seropositivity and reactivation. Later post-transplant blood repertoires were often dominated by donor CD8+ memory clones. TRB overlap between skin or GI tissue T cells and blood was limited.

Controls had myeloablative marrow grafts with methotrexate and calcineurin inhibitor, sampled at 1 year. CDR3 length: 17 residues. The germline gives CDR1 MNHEY, CDR2 SMNVEV (reference sequence). Trimming removed 0 bases from V and 7 bases from J, with 18 bases in between. The repertoire was sequenced with immunoSEQ multiplex PCR; TCRdb's copy has only in-frame clones and lacks some. Of 15,000 to 19,000 clones in the sample, 84% are singletons; the top ten hold over 4.5%. As to this clone: Its cognate antigen is unknown.

Sample: PBMCs, taken more than 350 days after allogeneic stem cell transplant with calcineurin inhibitor and methotrexate. The chain carries TRBV27 and TRBJ1-4; D is perhaps TRBD1 (5 bases). The TCR originated in a male patient between 18 and 35 years old who received an allogeneic stem cell transplant from a related donor, was CMV-positive, and had no GVHD. Among the T cells, some may be from the graft donor. The CDR3 region is CASSLSSLGGGSEKLFF. The CDR3 DNA reads TGTGCCAGCAGTTTATCGAGTCTTGGGGGGGGGAGTGAAAAACTGTTTTTT.